This T cell receptor beta chain stems from a study of post-analysis software for immune sequencing data. General study findings and limits: Samples from one preparation batch, clustered by F measure, grouped strongly together. Comparison of patients with controls showed five TRBV segments more frequent in patients, TRBV5-6, TRBV5-1 and TRBV20-1 among them.

About this clonotype: Its antigen is as yet unknown.

Germline CDR1 and CDR2: KGHSH and LQKENI. Between the trimmed V and J ends, which lost 6 bases and 6 bases, there was a span of 13 bases. The CDR3 consists of 13 residues. Unique molecular identifiers tagged the TCR beta cDNA libraries. It was from about 0.94 to 9.7 million T cells that some 470,000 cDNA molecules came. TCRdb redid the calling of the PCR reads with MiXCR, one entry per CDR3 protein. In the table there are approximately 460,000 distinct CDR3 sequences, 40% to 55% of which are singletons. The sequence was collected from a girl aged 5-17 years with multiple sclerosis. The sequencing sample was made of blood. V gene TRBV18 combines with J gene TRBJ2-3; D ambiguous. This CDR3 is CASSLSKRDTQYF. Written as DNA, the CDR3 is TGTGCCAGCTCCCTGTCCAAGAGGGATACGCAGTATTTT.